This TCR beta chain comes out of a study of cytomegalovirus exposure and HLA in healthy donors. Use of 60 Vbeta and 13 Jbeta primers characterized the PCR. Sequencing was performed with immunoSEQ multiplex PCR; in TCRdb, only in-frame clones are kept and a portion is missing. The sample lists over 100,000 clones; under 85% were seen once. The CDR3 spans 14 residues. Trimming removed 4 bases from V and 2 bases from J, with 10 bases in between. Germline CDR1 reads SEHNR; CDR2 reads FQNEAQ (reference sequence). Input material: PBMCs. The genes are TRBV7-9 and TRBJ2-3; D is uncertain. The TCR sequence derives from a male donor in good health and CMV-seropositive. The CDR3, as DNA: TGTGCCAGCAGCTCTCAGGCGATCACAGATACGCAGTATTTT. The encoded protein is CASSSQAITDTQYF.